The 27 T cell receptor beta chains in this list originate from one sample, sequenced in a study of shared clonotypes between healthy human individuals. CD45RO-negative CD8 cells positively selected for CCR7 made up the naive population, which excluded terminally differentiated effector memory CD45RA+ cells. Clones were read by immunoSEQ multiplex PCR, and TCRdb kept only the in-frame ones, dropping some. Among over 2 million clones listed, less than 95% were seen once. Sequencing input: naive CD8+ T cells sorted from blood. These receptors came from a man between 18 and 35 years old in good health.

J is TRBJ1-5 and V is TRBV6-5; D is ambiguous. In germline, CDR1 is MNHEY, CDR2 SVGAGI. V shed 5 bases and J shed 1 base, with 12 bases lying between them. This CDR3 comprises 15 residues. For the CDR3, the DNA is TGTGCCAGCAGTGCTAGGTCAGAGAGCAATCAGCCCCAGCATTTT. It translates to CASSARSESNQPQHF.

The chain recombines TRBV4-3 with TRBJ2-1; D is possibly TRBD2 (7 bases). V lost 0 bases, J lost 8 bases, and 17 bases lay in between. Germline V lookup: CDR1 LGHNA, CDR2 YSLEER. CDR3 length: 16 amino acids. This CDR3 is CASSQDSGGLYDEQFF. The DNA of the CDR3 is TGCGCCAGCAGCCAAGATTCGGGGGGCTTGTACGATGAGCAGTTCTTC.

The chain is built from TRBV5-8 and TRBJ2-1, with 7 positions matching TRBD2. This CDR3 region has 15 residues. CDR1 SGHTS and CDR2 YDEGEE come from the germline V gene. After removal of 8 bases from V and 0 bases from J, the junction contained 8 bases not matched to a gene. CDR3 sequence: CASGTSESSYNEQFF. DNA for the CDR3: TGTGCCAGTGGCACTAGCGAGAGCTCCTACAATGAGCAGTTCTTC.

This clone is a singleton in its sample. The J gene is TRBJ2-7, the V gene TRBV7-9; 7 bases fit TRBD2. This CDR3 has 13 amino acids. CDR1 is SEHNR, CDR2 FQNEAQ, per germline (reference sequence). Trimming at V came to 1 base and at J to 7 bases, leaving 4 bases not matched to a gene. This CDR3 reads CASSLEGREEQYF. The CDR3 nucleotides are TGTGCCAGCAGCTTAGAAGGGAGGGAAGAGCAGTACTTC.

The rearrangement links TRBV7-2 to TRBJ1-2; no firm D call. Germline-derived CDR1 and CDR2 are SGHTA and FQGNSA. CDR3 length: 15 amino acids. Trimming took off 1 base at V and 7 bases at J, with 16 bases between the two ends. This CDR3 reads CASSLEYRVSGGYTF. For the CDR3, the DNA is TGTGCCAGCAGCTTAGAATATCGGGTCTCGGGTGGCTACACCTTC. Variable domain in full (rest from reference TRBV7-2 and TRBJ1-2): GAGVSQSPSNKVTEKGKDVELRCDPISGHTALYWYRQSLGQGLEFLIYFQGNSAPDKSGLPSDRFSAERTGGSVSTLTIQRTQQEDSAVYLCASSLEYRVSGGYTFGSGTRLTVV.

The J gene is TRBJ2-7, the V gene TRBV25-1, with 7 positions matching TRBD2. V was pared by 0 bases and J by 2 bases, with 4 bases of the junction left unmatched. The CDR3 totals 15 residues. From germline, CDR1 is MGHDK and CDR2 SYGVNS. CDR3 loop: CASSEYPSGAYEQYF. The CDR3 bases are TGTGCCAGCAGTGAATATCCCAGCGGGGCCTACGAGCAGTACTTC.

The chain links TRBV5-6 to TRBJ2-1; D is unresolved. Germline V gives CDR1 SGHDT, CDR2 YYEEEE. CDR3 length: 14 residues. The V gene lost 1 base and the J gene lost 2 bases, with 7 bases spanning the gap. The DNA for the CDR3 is TGTGCCAGCAGCTTGCAAGCCGCCTACAATGAGCAGTTCTTC. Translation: CASSLQAAYNEQFF.

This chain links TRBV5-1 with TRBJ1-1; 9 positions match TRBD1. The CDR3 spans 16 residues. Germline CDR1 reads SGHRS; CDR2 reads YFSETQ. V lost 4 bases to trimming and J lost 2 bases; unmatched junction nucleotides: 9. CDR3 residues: CASSGGPGQGNTEAFF. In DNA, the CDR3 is TGCGCCAGCAGCGGGGGGCCGGGACAGGGAAACACTGAAGCTTTCTTT.

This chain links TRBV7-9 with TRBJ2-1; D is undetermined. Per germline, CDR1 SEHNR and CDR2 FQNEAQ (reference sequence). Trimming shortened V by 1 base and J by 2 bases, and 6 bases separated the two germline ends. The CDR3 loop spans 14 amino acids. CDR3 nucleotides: TGTGCCAGCAGCTTAGAAGCCGCCTACAATGAGCAGTTCTTC. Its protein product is CASSLEAAYNEQFF.

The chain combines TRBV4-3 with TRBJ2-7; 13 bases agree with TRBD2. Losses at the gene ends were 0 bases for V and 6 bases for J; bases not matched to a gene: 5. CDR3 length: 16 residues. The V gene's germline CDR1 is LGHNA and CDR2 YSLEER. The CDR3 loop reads CASSQDQGTSGIEQYF. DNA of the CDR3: TGCGCCAGCAGCCAAGATCAAGGGACTAGCGGGATCGAGCAGTACTTC.

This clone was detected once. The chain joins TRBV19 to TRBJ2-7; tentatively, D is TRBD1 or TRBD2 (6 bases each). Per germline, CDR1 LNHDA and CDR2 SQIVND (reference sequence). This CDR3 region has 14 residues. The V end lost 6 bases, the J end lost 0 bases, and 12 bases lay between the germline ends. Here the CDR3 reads CASSVGGFSYEQYF. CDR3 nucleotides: TGTGCCAGTAGCGTCGGGGGCTTCTCCTACGAGCAGTACTTC.

The CDR3 reads CASSILGSGTGNSPLHF. In nucleotides, the CDR3 is TGTGCCAGTAGTATTCTGGGCTCTGGGACGGGGAATTCACCCCTCCACTTT. The chain has TRBV19 and TRBJ1-6, with D possibly TRBD1 on 5 matching bases. Germline CDR1 and CDR2: LNHDA and SQIVND (reference sequence). The CDR3 loop spans 17 amino acids. V shed 3 bases and J shed 7 bases, with 19 bases lying between them.

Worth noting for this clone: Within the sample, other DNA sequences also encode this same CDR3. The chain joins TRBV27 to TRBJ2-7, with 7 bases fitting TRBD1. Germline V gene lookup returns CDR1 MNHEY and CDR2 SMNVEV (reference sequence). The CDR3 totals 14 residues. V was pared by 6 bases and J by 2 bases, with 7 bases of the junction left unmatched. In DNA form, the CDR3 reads TGTGCCAGCAGCCCCGGGACAGACCCCTACGAGCAGTACTTC. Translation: CASSPGTDPYEQYF.

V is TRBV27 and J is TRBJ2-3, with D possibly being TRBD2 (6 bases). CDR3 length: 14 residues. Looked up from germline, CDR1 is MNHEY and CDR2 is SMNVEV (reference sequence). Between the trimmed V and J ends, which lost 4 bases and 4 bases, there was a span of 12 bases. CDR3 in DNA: TGTGCCAGCAGTTCAGCGGGTGGGGCAGATACGCAGTATTTT. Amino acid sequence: CASSSAGGADTQYF.

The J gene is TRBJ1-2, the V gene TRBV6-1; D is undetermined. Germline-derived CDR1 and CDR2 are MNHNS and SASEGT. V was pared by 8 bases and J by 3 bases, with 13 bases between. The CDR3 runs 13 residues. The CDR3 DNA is TGTGCCAGCCTCGAAGGTGTCTACTATGGCTACACCTTC. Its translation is CASLEGVYYGYTF.

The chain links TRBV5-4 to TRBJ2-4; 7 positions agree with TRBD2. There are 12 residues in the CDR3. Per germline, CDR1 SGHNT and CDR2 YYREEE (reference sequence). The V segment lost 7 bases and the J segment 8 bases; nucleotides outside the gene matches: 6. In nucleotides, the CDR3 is TGTGCCAGCCCGGGGGGTACGGACATTCAGTACTTC. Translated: CASPGGTDIQYF.

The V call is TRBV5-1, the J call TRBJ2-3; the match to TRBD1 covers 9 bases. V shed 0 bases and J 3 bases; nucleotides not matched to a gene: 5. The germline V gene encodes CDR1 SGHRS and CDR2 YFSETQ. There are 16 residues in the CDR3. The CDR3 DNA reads TGCGCCAGCAGCTTGGGGGACAGGGAATTGACAGATACGCAGTATTTT. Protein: CASSLGDRELTDTQYF.

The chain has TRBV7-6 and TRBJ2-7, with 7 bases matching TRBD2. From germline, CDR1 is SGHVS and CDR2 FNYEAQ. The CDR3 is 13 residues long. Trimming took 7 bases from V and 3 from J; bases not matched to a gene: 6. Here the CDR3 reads CASTLREGYEQYF. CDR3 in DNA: TGTGCCAGCACCCTTAGGGAGGGCTACGAGCAGTACTTC.

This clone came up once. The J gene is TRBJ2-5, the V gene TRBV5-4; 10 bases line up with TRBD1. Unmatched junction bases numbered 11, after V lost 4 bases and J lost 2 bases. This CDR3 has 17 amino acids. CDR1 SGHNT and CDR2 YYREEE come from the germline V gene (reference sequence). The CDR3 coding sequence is TGTGCCAGCAGCGTGGAAGCGGGACAGGGGAATCAAGAGACCCAGTACTTC. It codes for CASSVEAGQGNQETQYF. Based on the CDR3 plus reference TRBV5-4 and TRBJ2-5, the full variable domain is ETGVTQSPTHLIKTRGQQVTLRCSSQSGHNTVSWYQQALGQGPQFIFQYYREEENGRGNFPPRFSGLQFPNYSSELNVNALELDDSALYLCASSVEAGQGNQETQYFGPGTRLLVL.

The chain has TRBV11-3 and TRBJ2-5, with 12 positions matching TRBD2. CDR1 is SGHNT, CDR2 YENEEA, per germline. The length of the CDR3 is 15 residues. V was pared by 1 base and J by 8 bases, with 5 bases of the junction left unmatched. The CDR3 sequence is CASSLGLAGVNTQYF. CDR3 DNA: TGTGCCAGCAGCTTAGGACTAGCGGGAGTGAATACCCAGTACTTC.

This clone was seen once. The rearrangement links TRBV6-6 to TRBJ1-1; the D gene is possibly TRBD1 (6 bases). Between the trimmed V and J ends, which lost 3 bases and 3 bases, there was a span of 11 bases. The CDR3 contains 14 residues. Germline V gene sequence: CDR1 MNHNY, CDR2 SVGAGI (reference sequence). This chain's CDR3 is CASSYPGDYTEAFF. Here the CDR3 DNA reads TGTGCCAGCAGTTATCCAGGGGATTACACTGAAGCTTTCTTT.

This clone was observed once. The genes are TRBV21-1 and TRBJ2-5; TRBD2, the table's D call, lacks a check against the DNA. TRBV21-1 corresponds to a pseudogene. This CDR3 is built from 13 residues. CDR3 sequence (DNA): TGTGCCAGCCCTGCGTCCGGGGAAGAGACCCAGTACTTC. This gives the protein CASPASGEETQYF.

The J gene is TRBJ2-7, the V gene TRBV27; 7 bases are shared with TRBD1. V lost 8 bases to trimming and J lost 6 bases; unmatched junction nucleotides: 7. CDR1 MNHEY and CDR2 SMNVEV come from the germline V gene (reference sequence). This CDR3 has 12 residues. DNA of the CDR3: TGTGCCAGCGGCACAGGGGTCGGCGAGCAGTACTTC. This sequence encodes CASGTGVGEQYF.

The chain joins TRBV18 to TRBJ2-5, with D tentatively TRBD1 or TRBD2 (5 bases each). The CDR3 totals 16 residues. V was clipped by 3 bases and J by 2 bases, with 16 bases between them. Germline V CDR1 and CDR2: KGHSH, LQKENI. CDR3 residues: CASSPPGRGAQETQYF. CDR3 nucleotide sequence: TGTGCCAGCTCACCCCCGGGCCGAGGGGCTCAAGAGACCCAGTACTTC.

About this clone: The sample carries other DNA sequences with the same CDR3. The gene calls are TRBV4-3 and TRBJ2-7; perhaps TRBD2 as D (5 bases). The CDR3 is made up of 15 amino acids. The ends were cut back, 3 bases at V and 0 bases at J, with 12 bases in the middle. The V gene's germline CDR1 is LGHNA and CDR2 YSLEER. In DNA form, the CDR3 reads TGCGCCAGCAGCCAGGATGCGGGCCCCTCCTACGAGCAGTACTTC. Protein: CASSQDAGPSYEQYF.

DNA for the CDR3: TGTGCCAGCACCCAGGGACAGGGGACTGAAGCTTTCTTT. Its protein product is CASTQGQGTEAFF. This sequence joins TRBV27 and TRBJ1-1, with 10 bases aligning to TRBD1. The CDR3 length is 13 residues. Per the germline V gene, CDR1 is MNHEY and CDR2 is SMNVEV (reference sequence). Germline trimming cut 7 bases from V and 5 bases from J; bases unmatched to any gene: 4.

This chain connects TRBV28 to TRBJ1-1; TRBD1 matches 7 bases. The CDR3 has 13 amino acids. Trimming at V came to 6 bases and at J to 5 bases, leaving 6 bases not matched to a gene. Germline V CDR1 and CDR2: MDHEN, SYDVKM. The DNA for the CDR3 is TGTGCCAGCAGCTACAGGGGTTGGACTGAAGCTTTCTTT. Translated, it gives CASSYRGWTEAFF.